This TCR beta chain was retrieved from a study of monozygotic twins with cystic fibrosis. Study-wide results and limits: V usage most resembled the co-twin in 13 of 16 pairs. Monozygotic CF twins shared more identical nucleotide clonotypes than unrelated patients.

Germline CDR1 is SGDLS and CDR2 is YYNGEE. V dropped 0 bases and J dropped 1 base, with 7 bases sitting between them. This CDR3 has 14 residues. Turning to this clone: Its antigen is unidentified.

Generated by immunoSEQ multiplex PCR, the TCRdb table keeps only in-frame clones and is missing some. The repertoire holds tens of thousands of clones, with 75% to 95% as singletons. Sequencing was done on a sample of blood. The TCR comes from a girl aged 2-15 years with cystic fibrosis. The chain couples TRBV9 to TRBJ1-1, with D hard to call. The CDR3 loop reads CASSVGSRNTEAFF. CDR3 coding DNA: TGTGCCAGCAGCGTAGGCAGCCGGAACACTGAAGCTTTCTTT.